Presented here are 16 T cell receptor beta chains from one specimen sequenced in a study of blood T cell repertoires in COVID-19. Clones were read by immunoSEQ multiplex PCR, and TCRdb kept only the in-frame ones, dropping some. The sample gives about 53,000 clones, 65% to 80% of which show up once; roughly 45% is in the top ten. The sample comprised peripheral blood. Every receptor here comes from an older man with active or convalescent COVID-19.

The CDR3 coding sequence is TGTGCCAGCTCACGGCGGGAAACAGGGGGCTTCGGTAATGAAAAACTGTTTTTT. Residues: CASSRRETGGFGNEKLFF. V usage is TRBV18 and J usage is TRBJ1-4; 9 positions agree with TRBD1. With 4 bases clipped from V and 4 bases from J, the junction kept 13 bases outside the gene matches. This CDR3 comprises 18 residues. The germline gives CDR1 KGHSH, CDR2 LQKENI.

In its sample, this clone was seen a few times. The rearrangement joins TRBV4-3 to TRBJ1-5, with 11 positions matching TRBD1. V gave up 4 bases and J gave up 6 bases; unmatched junction bases: 5. This CDR3 region has 15 residues. Germline V gene sequence: CDR1 LGHNA, CDR2 YSLEER. Here the CDR3 reads CASSRGQGAGQPQHF. The CDR3, as DNA: TGCGCCAGCAGCCGCGGACAGGGGGCAGGTCAGCCCCAGCATTTT.

The chain recombines TRBV5-1 with TRBJ2-2, with 8 positions matching TRBD1. Trimming cost V 4 bases and J 4 bases; bases outside gene matches: 6. The CDR3 length is 15 residues. Germline CDR1 and CDR2: SGHRS and YFSETQ. The CDR3 bases are TGCGCCAGCAGCCGGGACAGGACCCGCACCGGGGAGCTGTTTTTT. Translated: CASSRDRTRTGELFF.

The table lists this clone with a few counts. The identical CDR3 is also encoded by other nucleotide sequences in the sample. This chain connects TRBV7-2 to TRBJ2-3; 10 bases match TRBD2. The CDR3 contains 15 residues. Germline V gene sequence: CDR1 SGHTA, CDR2 FQGNSA. V gave up 5 bases and J gave up 6 bases; unmatched junction bases: 8. Here the CDR3 reads CASSPSGGAGDTQYF. The DNA of the CDR3 is TGTGCCAGCAGCCCGAGCGGGGGGGCAGGCGATACGCAGTATTTT.

This chain links TRBV11-1 with TRBJ1-2, with TRBD1 as a possible D gene (6 bases). Germline CDR1 and CDR2: SGHAT and FQDESV (reference sequence). Trimming cost V 5 bases and J 9 bases, with 16 bases left between them. CDR3 length: 13 amino acids. CDR3 residues: CASSLGGGRSYTF. The CDR3 coding sequence is TGTGCCAGCAGCCTTGGCGGGGGCAGAAGCTACACCTTC.

This chain uses TRBV20-1 with TRBJ1-3; perhaps TRBD1 as D (6 bases). The CDR3 is made up of 11 amino acids. The V end was cut by 3 bases, the J end by 11 bases, with 11 bases between. Germline CDR1 reads DFQATT; CDR2 reads SNEGSKA (reference sequence). The DNA of the CDR3 is TGCAGTGCTAGGGACAGTTGGGCCATATATTTT. Amino acids: CSARDSWAIYF.

CDR3 sequence: CASTPRASGDNEQFF. In DNA, the CDR3 is TGTGCCAGCACCCCCAGGGCTAGCGGAGACAATGAGCAGTTCTTC. This chain uses TRBV2 with TRBJ2-1; 7 bases line up with TRBD2. CDR3 size: 15 residues. Trimming cost V 7 bases and J 5 bases; bases outside gene matches: 11. Germline loops: CDR1 SNHLY, CDR2 FYNNEI.

The J gene is TRBJ1-2, the V gene TRBV7-9, with D perhaps matching TRBD1 (6 bases). This CDR3 comprises 15 residues. CDR1 is SEHNR and CDR2 is FQNEAQ in the germline V gene (reference sequence). V dropped 1 base and J dropped 3 bases, with 12 bases sitting between them. The CDR3 nucleotides are TGTGCCAGCAGCTTAGGGCAGGGGTGGGACTATGGCTACACCTTC. Its translation is CASSLGQGWDYGYTF.

The genes are TRBV11-3 and TRBJ2-7; 9 bases are a match to TRBD1. Looked up from germline, CDR1 is SGHNT and CDR2 is YENEEA. The CDR3 loop spans 16 amino acids. The V segment lost 0 bases and the J segment 12 bases; nucleotides outside the gene matches: 15. This chain's CDR3 is CASSLDGTGGANRLYF. CDR3 coding DNA: TGTGCCAGCAGCTTAGACGGTACAGGGGGCGCGAATCGTTTGTACTTC. The variable domain in full, completed from reference TRBV11-3 and TRBJ2-7, reads EAGVVQSPRYKIIEKKQPVAFWCNPISGHNTLYWYLQNLGQGPELLIRYENEEAVDDSQLPKDRFSAERLKGVDSTLKIQPAELGDSAVYLCASSLDGTGGANRLYFGPGTRLTVT.

The chain employs TRBV2 and TRBJ1-1, with 7 nucleotides matching TRBD1. Losses at the gene ends were 4 bases for V and 1 base for J; bases not matched to a gene: 9. This CDR3 comprises 16 residues. Looked up from germline, CDR1 is SNHLY and CDR2 is FYNNEI. CDR3 nucleotide sequence: TGTGCCAGCAGTGTACATAGGGACAGCCCGAACACTGAAGCTTTCTTT. This encodes CASSVHRDSPNTEAFF.

The chain is built from TRBV28 and TRBJ2-3; TRBD2 matches at 8 bases. J gave up 2 bases and V 7 bases, and 8 bases lay outside the gene matches. CDR3 length: 15 residues. Germline V gene data show CDR1 as MDHEN and CDR2 as SYDVKM. For the CDR3, the DNA is TGTGCCAGCACTACGGGGGGGGGTTACACAGATACGCAGTATTTT. It yields the protein CASTTGGGYTDTQYF.

The CDR3 here is CASSLPGQGAGAEAFF. CDR3 DNA: TGTGCCAGCAGCCTTCCGGGACAGGGGGCCGGAGCTGAAGCTTTCTTT. This chain connects TRBV3-1 (or the pseudogene TRBV3-2) to TRBJ1-1; 12 nucleotides match TRBD1. There are 16 residues in the CDR3. V shed 4 bases and J 6 bases; nucleotides not matched to a gene: 9. Germline-derived CDR1 and CDR2 are LGHDT and YNNKEL (reference sequence).

The V and J genes are TRBV19 and TRBJ2-2; 10 nucleotides agree with TRBD2. This CDR3 spans 16 amino acids. V was clipped by 6 bases and J by 0 bases; unmatched bases: 4. Germline CDR1 reads LNHDA; CDR2 reads SQIVND (reference sequence). The CDR3 region has the DNA TGTGCCAGTAGCCCAAGCGGGAGGGCGAACACCGGGGAGCTGTTTTTT. Protein sequence: CASSPSGRANTGELFF.

J is TRBJ2-1 and V is TRBV6-5; 9 bases line up with TRBD2. The germline gives CDR1 MNHEY, CDR2 SVGAGI. Trimming at V came to 2 bases and at J to 4 bases, leaving 6 bases not matched to a gene. This CDR3 is 16 amino acids long. CDR3 sequence: CASSYVAGVWYNEQFF. The CDR3, as DNA: TGTGCCAGCAGTTACGTAGCGGGAGTGTGGTACAATGAGCAGTTCTTC.

The CDR3 DNA is TGTGCCAGCAGCCAAGAGTGGGGGGGAAGTAATTCACCCCTCCACTTT. It is translated as CASSQEWGGSNSPLHF. The rearrangement links TRBV4-2 to TRBJ1-6, with D possibly matching TRBD1 (5 bases). CDR3 length equals 16 residues. V was clipped by 0 bases and J by 6 bases, with 12 bases between them. CDR1 LGHNA and CDR2 YNFKEQ come from the germline V gene.

This clone has more than one count but fewer than ten. The V and J genes are TRBV7-2 and TRBJ1-4; 10 bases are a match to TRBD1. CDR1 and CDR2 (germline): SGHTA, FQGNSA. This CDR3 is 15 amino acids long. V shed 5 bases and J 8 bases; nucleotides not matched to a gene: 8. CDR3 sequence reads: CASSLGTGEWEKLFF. Here the CDR3 DNA reads TGTGCCAGCAGCCTCGGGACAGGGGAATGGGAAAAACTGTTTTTT.